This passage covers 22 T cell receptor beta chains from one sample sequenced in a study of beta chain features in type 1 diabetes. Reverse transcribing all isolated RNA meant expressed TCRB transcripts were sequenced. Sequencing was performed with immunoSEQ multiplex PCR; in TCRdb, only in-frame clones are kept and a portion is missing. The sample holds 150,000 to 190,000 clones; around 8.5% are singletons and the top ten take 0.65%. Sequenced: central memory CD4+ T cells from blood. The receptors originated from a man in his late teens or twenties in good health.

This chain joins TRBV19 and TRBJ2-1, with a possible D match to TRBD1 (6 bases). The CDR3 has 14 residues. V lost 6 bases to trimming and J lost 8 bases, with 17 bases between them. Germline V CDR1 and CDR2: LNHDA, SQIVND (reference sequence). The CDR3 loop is CASRGAEGRYEQFF. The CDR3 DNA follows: TGTGCCAGTAGGGGGGCAGAAGGCCGGTATGAGCAGTTCTTC.

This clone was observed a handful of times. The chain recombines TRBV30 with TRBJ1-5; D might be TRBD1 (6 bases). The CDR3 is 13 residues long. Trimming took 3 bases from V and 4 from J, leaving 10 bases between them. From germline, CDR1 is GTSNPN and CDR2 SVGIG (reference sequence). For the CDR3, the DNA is TGTGCCTGGAGCGGGGGGCAAAATCAGCCCCAGCATTTT. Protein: CAWSGGQNQPQHF.

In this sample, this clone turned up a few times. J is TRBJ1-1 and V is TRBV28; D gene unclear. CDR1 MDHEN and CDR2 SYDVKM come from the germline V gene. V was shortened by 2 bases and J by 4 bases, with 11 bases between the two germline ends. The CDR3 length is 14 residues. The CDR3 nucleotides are TGTGCCAGCAGTTTACCGATCAGGTCCACTGAAGCTTTCTTT. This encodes CASSLPIRSTEAFF.

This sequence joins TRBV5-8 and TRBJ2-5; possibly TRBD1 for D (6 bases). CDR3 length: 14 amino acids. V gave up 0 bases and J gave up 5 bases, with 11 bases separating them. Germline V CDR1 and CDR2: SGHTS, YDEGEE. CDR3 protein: CASSLGQGMETQYF. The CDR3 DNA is TGTGCCAGCAGCTTGGGCCAGGGGATGGAGACCCAGTACTTC.

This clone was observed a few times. The CDR3 protein is CASSRAGTRYEQYF. The CDR3, as DNA: TGTGCCAGCAGTCGAGCGGGGACCAGGTACGAGCAGTACTTC. The chain has TRBV27 and TRBJ2-7; TRBD2 agrees at 7 bases. The CDR3 loop spans 14 amino acids. V shed 5 bases and J 4 bases; nucleotides not matched to a gene: 8. Germline loops: CDR1 MNHEY, CDR2 SMNVEV (reference sequence).

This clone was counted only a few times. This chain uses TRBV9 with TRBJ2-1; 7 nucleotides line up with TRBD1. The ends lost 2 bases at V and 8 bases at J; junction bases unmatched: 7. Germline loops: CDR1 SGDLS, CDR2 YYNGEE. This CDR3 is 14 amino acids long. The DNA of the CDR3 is TGTGCCAGCAGCGTCGCCACAGGGGTTGATGAGCAGTTCTTC. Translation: CASSVATGVDEQFF.

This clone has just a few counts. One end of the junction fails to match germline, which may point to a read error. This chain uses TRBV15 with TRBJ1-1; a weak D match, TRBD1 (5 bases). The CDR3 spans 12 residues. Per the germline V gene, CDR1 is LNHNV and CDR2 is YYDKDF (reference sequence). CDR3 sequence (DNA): TGTGCCACCGGCAGGGCGAACACTGAAGCTTTCTTT. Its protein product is CATGRANTEAFF.

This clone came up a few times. CDR3 nucleotides: TGTGCCAGCAGTGCCGGGTACTCCGAAGCTTTCTTT. Translating it yields CASSAGYSEAFF. The chain links TRBV28 to TRBJ1-1; D is undetermined. The CDR3 is made up of 12 amino acids. Germline values: CDR1 MDHEN, CDR2 SYDVKM. Between the trimmed V and J ends, which lost 5 bases and 8 bases, there was a span of 12 bases.

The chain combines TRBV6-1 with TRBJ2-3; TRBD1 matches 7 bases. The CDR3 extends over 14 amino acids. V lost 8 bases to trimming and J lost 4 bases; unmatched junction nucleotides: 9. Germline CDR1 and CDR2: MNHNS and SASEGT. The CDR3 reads CASADRVGADTQYF. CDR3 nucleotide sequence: TGTGCCAGCGCCGACAGGGTGGGTGCAGATACGCAGTATTTT.

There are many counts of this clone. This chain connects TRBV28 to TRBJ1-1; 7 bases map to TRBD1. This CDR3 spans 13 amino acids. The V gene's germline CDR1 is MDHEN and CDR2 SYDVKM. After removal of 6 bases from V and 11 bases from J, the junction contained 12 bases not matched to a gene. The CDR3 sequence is CASRSGTGVGAFF. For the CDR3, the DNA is TGTGCCAGCAGGAGCGGAACAGGGGTGGGGGCTTTCTTT. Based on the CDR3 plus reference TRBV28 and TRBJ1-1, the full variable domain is DVKVTQSSRYLVKRTGEKVFLECVQDMDHENMFWYRQDPGLGLRLIYFSYDVKMKEKGDIPEGYSVSREKKERFSLILESASTNQTSMYLCASRSGTGVGAFFGQGTRLTVV.

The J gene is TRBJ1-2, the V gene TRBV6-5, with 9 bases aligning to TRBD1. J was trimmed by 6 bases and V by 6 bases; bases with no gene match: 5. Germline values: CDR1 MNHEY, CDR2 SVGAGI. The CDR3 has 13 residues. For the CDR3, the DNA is TGTGCCAGCAGAGGGGACAGGGTGGATGGCTACACCTTC. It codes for CASRGDRVDGYTF.

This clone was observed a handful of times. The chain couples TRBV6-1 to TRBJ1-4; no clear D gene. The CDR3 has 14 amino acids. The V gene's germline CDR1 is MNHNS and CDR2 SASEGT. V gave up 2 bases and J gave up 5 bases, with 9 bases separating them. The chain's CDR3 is CASSERRRNEKLFF. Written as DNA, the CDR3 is TGTGCCAGCAGTGAAAGGCGGAGAAATGAAAAACTGTTTTTT.

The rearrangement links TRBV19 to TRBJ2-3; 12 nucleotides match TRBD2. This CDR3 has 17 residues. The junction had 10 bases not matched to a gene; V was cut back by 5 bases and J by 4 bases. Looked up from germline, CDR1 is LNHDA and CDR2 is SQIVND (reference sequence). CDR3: CASSLGPSGGAADTQYF. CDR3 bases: TGTGCCAGTAGTCTAGGTCCTAGCGGGGGGGCAGCAGATACGCAGTATTTT. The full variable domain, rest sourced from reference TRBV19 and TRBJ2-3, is DGGITQSPKYLFRKEGQNVTLSCEQNLNHDAMYWYRQDPGQGLRLIYYSQIVNDFQKGDIAEGYSVSREKKESFPLTVTSAQKNPTAFYLCASSLGPSGGAADTQYFGPGTRLTVL.

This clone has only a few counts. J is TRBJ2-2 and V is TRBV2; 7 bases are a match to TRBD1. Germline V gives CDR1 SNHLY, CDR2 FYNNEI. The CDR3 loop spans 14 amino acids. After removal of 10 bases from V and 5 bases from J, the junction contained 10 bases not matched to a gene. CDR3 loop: CATKEGQATGELFF. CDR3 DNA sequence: TGTGCCACCAAAGAAGGACAGGCAACCGGGGAGCTGTTTTTT.

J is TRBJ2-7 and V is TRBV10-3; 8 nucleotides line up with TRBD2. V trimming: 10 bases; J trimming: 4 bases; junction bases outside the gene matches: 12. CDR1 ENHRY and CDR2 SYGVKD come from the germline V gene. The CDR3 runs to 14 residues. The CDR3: CATGGEGLDYEQYF. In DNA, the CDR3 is TGTGCCACCGGGGGGGAGGGACTAGATTACGAGCAGTACTTC.

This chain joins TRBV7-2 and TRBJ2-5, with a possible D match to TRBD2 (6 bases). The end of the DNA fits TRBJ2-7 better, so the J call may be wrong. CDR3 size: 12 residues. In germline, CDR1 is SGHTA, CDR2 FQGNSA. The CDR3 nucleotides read TGTGCCAGCAGCTCCCGGGGGAACGAGCAGTACTTC. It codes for CASSSRGNEQYF.

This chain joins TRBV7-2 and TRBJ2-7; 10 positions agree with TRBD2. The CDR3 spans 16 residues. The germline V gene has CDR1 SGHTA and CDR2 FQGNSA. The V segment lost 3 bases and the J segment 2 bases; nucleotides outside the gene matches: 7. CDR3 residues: CASSLGSSGSTYEQYF. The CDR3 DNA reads TGTGCCAGCAGCTTGGGGTCTAGCGGGAGTACCTACGAGCAGTACTTC.

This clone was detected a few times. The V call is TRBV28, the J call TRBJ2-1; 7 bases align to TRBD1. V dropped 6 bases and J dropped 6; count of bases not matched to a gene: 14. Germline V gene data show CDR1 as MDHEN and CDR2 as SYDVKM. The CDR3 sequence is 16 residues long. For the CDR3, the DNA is TGTGCCAGCAGACCCGGTGCCAGGGGGTTAGGCAATGAGCAGTTCTTC. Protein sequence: CASRPGARGLGNEQFF.

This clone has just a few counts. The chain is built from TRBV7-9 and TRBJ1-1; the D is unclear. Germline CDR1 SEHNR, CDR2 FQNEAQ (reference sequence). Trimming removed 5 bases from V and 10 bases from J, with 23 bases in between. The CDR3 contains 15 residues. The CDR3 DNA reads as TGTGCCAGCAGCCCGAACGCAGGTTCCACCTTGCGAGCTTTCTTT. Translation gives CASSPNAGSTLRAFF.

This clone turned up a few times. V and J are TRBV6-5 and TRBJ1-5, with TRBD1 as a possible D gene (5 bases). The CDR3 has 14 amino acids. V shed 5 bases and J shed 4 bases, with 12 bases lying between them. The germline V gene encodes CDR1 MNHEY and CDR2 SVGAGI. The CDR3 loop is CASSQGLANQPQHF. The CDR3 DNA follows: TGTGCCAGCAGTCAGGGACTCGCGAATCAGCCCCAGCATTTT.

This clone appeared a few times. CDR3 in amino acids: CAAGWDAAGETQYF. In DNA form, the CDR3 reads TGTGCCGCCGGATGGGACGCCGCGGGGGAGACCCAGTACTTC. The genes are TRBV10-3 and TRBJ2-5; TRBD2 might be the D (6 bases). The germline V gene has CDR1 ENHRY and CDR2 SYGVKD. V lost 11 bases, J lost 5 bases, and 21 bases lay in between. The CDR3 runs to 14 residues.

As DNA, the CDR3 is TGCGCCAGCAGCTTGGAAGCGGGGGAAGTTGGTGAGCAGTTCTTC. It encodes CASSLEAGEVGEQFF. The chain links TRBV5-1 to TRBJ2-1, with 8 bases aligning to TRBD2. Germline V gene lookup returns CDR1 SGHRS and CDR2 YFSETQ. V was clipped by 0 bases and J by 9 bases; unmatched bases: 8. CDR3 length: 15 amino acids.